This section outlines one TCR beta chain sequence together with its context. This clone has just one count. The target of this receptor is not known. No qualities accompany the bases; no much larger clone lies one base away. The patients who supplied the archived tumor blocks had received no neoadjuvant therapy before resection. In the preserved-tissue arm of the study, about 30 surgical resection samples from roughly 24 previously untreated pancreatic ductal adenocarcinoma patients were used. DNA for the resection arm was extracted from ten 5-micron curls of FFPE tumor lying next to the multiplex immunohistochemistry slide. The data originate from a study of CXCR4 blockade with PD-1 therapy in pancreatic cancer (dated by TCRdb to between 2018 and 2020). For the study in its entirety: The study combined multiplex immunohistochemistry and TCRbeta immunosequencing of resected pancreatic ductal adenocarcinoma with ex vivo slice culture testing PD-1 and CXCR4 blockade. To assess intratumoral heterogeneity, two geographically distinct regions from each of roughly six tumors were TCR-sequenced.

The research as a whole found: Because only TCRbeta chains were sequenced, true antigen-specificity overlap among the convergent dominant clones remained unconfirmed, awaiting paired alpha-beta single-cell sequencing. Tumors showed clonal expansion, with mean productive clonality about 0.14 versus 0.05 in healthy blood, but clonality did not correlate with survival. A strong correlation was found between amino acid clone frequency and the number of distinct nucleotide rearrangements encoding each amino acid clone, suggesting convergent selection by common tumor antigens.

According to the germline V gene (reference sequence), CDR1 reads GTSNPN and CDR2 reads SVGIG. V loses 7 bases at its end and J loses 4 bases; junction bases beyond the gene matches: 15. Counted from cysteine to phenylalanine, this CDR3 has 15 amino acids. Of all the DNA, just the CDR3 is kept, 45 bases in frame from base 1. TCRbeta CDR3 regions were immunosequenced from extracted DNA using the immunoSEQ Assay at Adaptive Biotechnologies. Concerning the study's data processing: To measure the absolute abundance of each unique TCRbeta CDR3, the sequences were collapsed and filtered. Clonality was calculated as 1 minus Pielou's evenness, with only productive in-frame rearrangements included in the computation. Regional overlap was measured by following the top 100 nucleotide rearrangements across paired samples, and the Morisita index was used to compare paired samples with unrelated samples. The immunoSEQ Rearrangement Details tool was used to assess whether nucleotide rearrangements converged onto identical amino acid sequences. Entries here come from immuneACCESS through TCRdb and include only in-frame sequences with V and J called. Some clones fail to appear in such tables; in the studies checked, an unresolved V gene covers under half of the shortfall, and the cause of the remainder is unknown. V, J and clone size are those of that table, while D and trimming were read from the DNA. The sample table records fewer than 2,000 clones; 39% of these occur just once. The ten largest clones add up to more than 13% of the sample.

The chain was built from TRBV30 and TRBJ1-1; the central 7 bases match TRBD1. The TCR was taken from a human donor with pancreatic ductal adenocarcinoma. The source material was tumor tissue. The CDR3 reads CAYTLGGELGTEAFF. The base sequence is TGTGCCTACACCTTAGGGGGCGAGCTGGGCACTGAAGCTTTCTTT.